This T cell receptor (beta chain) was recorded in a study of T cell responses to AZD1222 COVID-19 vaccine. Findings and caveats of the study: Among vaccine-associated CD4 TCRs, coverage spanned spike, with dominance at 160-218 and 743-854.

Sequencing was performed with immunoSEQ multiplex PCR; in TCRdb, only in-frame clones are kept and a portion is missing. The table lists 120,000 or so clones, approximately 90% of them singletons. About this clone: Its antigen remains unknown.

V was pared by 3 bases and J by 3 bases, with 15 bases between. There are 15 residues in the CDR3. Looked up from germline, CDR1 is MNHEY and CDR2 is SVGAGI. Material: peripheral blood, obtained on day 0 of AZD1222 vaccination. The gene calls are TRBV6-5 and TRBJ2-7; unclear D gene. The source of this sequence is an adult in good health. The DNA for the CDR3 is TGTGCCAGCAGTTATCAGAGAGGTATGAGCTACGAGCAGTACTTC. It is translated as CASSYQRGMSYEQYF.